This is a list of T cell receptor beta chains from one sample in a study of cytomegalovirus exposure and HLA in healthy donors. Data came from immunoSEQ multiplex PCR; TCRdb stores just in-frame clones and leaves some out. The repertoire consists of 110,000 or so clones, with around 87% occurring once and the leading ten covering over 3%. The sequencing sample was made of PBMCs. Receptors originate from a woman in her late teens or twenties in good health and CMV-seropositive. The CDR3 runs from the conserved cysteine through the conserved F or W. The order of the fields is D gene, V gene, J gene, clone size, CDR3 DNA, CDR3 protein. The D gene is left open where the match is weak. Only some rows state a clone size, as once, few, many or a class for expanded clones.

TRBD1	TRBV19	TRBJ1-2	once	TGTGCCAGTAGTATCGACAGGGGATATGGCTACACCTTC	CASSIDRGYGYTF
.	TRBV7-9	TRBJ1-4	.	TGTGCCAGCAGTCCGCGATCTAATGAAAAACTGTTTTTT	CASSPRSNEKLFF
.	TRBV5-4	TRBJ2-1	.	TGTGCCAGCAGCTTGGGAGGGCCCTACAATGAGCAGTTCTTC	CASSLGGPYNEQFF
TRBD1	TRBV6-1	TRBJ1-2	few	TGTGCCAGCAGTCAAACCATCATAGACAGGGTTGGCTACACCTTC	CASSQTIIDRVGYTF
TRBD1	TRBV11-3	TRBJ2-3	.	TGTGCCAGCAGTCTCGGACAGGGGGGGGATTCTACGCAGTATTTT	CASSLGQGGDSTQYF
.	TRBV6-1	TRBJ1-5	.	TGTGCCAGCAGTGAATTAGGGGTGGCTCAGCCCCAGCATTTT	CASSELGVAQPQHF
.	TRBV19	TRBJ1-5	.	TGTGCCAGTAGTATGGCAGGGCATCAGCCCCAGCATTTT	CASSMAGHQPQHF
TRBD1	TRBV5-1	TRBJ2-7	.	TGCGCCAGCAGCTTTACGACAGGGGAGCCCTACGAGCAGTACTTC	CASSFTTGEPYEQYF
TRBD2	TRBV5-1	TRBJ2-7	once	TGCGCCAGCAGCTTGGCTAGCGGGAGGGATTACTCCTACGAGCAGTACTTC	CASSLASGRDYSYEQYF
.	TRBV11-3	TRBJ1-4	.	TGTGCCAGCAGCTACACAGGGCTTAGGGAAAAACTGTTTTTT	CASSYTGLREKLFF
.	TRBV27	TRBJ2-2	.	TGTGCCAGCACGGGGGAGCGCGACACCGGGGAGCTGTTTTTT	CASTGERDTGELFF
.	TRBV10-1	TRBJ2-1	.	TGCGCCAGCAGCCCCCGGACAAGTTCGAACAATGAGCAGTTCTTC	CASSPRTSSNNEQFF
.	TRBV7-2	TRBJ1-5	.	TGTGCCAGCAGCTTAGGAGGACTGATGGGGCAGCCCCAGCATTTT	CASSLGGLMGQPQHF
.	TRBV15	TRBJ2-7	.	TGTGCCACCAGCAGAGATCTACAGTGGCGGTACTTC	CATSRDLQWRYF
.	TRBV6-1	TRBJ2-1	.	TGTGCCAGCAGCACCTCGGGGGAGCAGTTCTTC	CASSTSGEQFF
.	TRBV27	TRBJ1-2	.	TGTGCCAGCAGTCAACAACGGGGGATTAACTATGGCTACACCTTC	CASSQQRGINYGYTF
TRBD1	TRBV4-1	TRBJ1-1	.	TGCGCCAGCAGCCAAGTGACAGGGCTGAACACTGAAGCTTTCTTT	CASSQVTGLNTEAFF
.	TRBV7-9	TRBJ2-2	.	TGTGCCAGCAGCTTAGATGGCTCCGCGAACACCGGGGAGCTGTTTTTT	CASSLDGSANTGELFF
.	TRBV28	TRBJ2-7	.	TGTGCCAGCAGGAAAACACCGAACTACGAGCAGTACTTC	CASRKTPNYEQYF
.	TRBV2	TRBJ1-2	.	TGTGCCAGCAGTGAAGTGGGCAGCAGTAACTATGGCTACACCTTC	CASSEVGSSNYGYTF
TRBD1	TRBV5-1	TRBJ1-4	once	TGCGCCAGCAGCCCCGGACAGGGCAACGAAAAACTGTTTTTT	CASSPGQGNEKLFF
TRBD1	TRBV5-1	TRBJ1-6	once	TGCGCCAGCGGCCGGGACAGGGGGGGATCACCCCTCCACTTT	CASGRDRGGSPLHF
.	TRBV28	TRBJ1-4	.	TGTGCCAGCATTAGTATGGGGGCTAGCTCCGAAAAACTGTTTTTT	CASISMGASSEKLFF
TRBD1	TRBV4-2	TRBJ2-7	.	TGTGCCAGCAGCCAAGGTGGGGGACAGTCCTACGAGCAGTACTTC	CASSQGGGQSYEQYF
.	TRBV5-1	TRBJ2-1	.	TGCGCCAGCAGCTCCGGACAGTTCGGTGAGCAGTTCTTC	CASSSGQFGEQFF
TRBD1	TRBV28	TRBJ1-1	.	TGTGCCAGCAGGGTGGGGGACAGGTTTATGAACACTGAAGCTTTCTTT	CASRVGDRFMNTEAFF
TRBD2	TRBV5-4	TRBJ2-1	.	TGTGCCAGCAGCTTAGGCCGAGTAGCGGGAGGCTATGAGCAGTTCTTC	CASSLGRVAGGYEQFF
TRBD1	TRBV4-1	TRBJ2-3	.	TGCGCCAGCAGCGCCCCGGGACAGCAAGATACGCAGTATTTT	CASSAPGQQDTQYF
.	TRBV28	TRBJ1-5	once	TGTGCCAGCAGTTCCACGAAACGGACAGCTTTTCAGCCCCAGCATTTT	CASSSTKRTAFQPQHF
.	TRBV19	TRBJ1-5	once	TGTGCCAGTAGTATTTCCGCAGGTCCGGGACTGAGGCCCCAGCATTTT	CASSISAGPGLRPQHF
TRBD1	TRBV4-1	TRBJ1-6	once	TGCGCCAGCAGCCAAGATATAAGACAGGGGAGTTCACCCCTCCACTTT	CASSQDIRQGSSPLHF
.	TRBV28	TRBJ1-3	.	TGTGCTTCTGGAGTTTCTGGAAACACCATATATTTT	CASGVSGNTIYF
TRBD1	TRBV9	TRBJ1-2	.	TGTGCCAGCAGCCCACGACAGGGCTCGGCGAGGGGCTACACCTTC	CASSPRQGSARGYTF
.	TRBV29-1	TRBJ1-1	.	TGCAGCGTTGGCGCCCCAGCGGGGGCGAACACTGAAGCTTTCTTT	CSVGAPAGANTEAFF
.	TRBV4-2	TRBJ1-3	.	TGTGCCAGCAGCCAAGAGTCTCTGGTAGTGGGAAACACCATATATTTT	CASSQESLVVGNTIYF